This T cell receptor beta chain was recovered during a study of blood T cell repertoires in COVID-19. Looking at the study overall: Sources were T cells, B-cell-depleted T cells, or PBMCs; the material itself was cDNA or gDNA.

How the authors handled the data: Amplifying reference gene primers gave estimates of nucleated cell counts. The data were produced by immunoSEQ multiplex PCR, yet TCRdb's version contains in-frame clones alone and is incomplete. That table gives V, J and clone size, and the DNA gave D and trimming. The sample consists of some 83,000 clones, around 79% of them appearing once. The germline V gene has CDR1 SGHVS and CDR2 FNYEAQ. This CDR3 region has 15 residues. Trimming took off 5 bases at V and 0 bases at J, with 12 bases between the two ends. This chain joins TRBV7-6 and TRBJ2-3; a weak D match, TRBD2 (5 bases). Sequenced sample: peripheral blood. This TCR came from a man between 45 and 60 years old with acute or convalescent COVID-19. CDR3 loop: CASSPLAVSTDTQYF. The CDR3 bases are TGTGCCAGCAGCCCTCTAGCAGTTAGCACAGATACGCAGTATTTT.